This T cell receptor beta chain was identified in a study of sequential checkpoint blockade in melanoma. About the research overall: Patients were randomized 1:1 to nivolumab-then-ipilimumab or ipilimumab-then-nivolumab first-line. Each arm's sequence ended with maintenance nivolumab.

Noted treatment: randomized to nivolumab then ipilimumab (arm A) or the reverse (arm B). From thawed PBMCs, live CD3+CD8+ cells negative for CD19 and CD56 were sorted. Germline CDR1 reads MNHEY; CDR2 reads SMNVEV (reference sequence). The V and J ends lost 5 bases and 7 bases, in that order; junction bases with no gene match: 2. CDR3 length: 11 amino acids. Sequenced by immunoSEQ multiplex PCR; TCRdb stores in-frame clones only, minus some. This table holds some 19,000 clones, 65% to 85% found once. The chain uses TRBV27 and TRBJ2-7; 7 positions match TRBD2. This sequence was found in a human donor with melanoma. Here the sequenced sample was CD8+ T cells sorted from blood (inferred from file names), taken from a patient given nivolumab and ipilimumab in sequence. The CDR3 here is CASSAGGEQYF. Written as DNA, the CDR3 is TGTGCCAGCAGTGCCGGGGGGGAGCAGTACTTC.